The clone carrying this T cell receptor (beta chain) was seen a handful of times. Antigen unknown. This sample stems from a study of CD8 T cells in ankylosing spondylitis. Notes on the study in general: Relatively scarce in peripheral blood, disease-linked clones were CD8+.

In germline, CDR1 is SGHKS, CDR2 YYEKEE (reference sequence). V was cut by 3 bases and J by 3 bases, with 15 bases left in between. The CDR3 runs 15 residues. From the 5' RACE reads, TCRdb called clonotypes with MiXCR, one entry per CDR3 protein. Of about 90,000 distinct CDR3 sequences in the sample, approximately 30% were seen once. This clonotype was obtained from a male donor with ankylosing spondylitis or in good health (not recorded which). Sequenced material: blood, either unsorted or a sorted T cell fraction (not recorded which). The chain combines TRBV5-5 with TRBJ2-5; the D gene is possibly TRBD2 (5 bases). The CDR3 coding sequence is TGTGCCAGCAGCTCCCCGGGATGGGCAGAAGAGACCCAGTACTTC. It is translated as CASSSPGWAEETQYF.